What follows are 10 T cell receptor beta chains derived from one specimen sequenced in a study of CD8+CD57+ T cells in acquired aplastic anemia. Genomic DNA constituted the template upon which TCR beta VDJ and CDR3 profiling was performed. TCRdb reprocessed the reads with MiXCR, giving one entry per CDR3 protein. The table records hundreds of thousands of distinct CDR3 sequences, 56% of them present only once. CD8+CD57+ cell expansion, shown by flow cytometry, had occurred in the patients selected for sequencing. The sequenced sample was sorted CD4+, CD8+, or CD8+CD57+ T cells (not recorded which) from PBMCs. Receptors were obtained from a human donor with aplastic anemia.

The chain joins TRBV24-1 to TRBJ2-3; maybe TRBD2 (6 bases). This CDR3 contains 16 residues. Trimming left V 3 bases short and J 0 bases short, with 12 bases between. Germline CDR1 is KGHDR and CDR2 is SFDVKD. CDR3 nucleotide sequence: TGTGCCACCAGTGATACGGGCGGGATCAGCACAGATACGCAGTATTTT. This sequence encodes CATSDTGGISTDTQYF.

The chain couples TRBV19 to TRBJ1-3; D remains ambiguous. CDR3 size: 14 residues. V lost 8 bases, J lost 2 bases, and 13 bases lay in between. The V gene's germline CDR1 is LNHDA and CDR2 SQIVND (reference sequence). The CDR3 spells CASAETGTGNTIYF. The CDR3 DNA sequence: TGTGCCAGTGCTGAGACGGGGACTGGAAACACCATATATTTT.

Details on this clonotype: An end of the junction does not agree with germline; a read error may underlie this. The chain recombines TRBV12-3 or TRBV12-4 with TRBJ2-7; D is uncertain. The CDR3 has 12 amino acids. CDR3 residues: CASSRSSYEQCF. As DNA, the CDR3 is TGCGCCAGCAGCCGTAGCTCCTACGAGCAGTGCTTC.

V is TRBV20-1 and J is TRBJ2-5, with 14 positions matching TRBD2. Trimming removed 3 bases from V and 4 bases from J; junction bases left unmatched: 7. The CDR3 has 16 residues. In germline, CDR1 is DFQATT, CDR2 SNEGSKA (reference sequence). The CDR3 is CSARKTSGGAPETQYF. The CDR3 region has the DNA TGCAGTGCTAGGAAGACTAGCGGGGGGGCCCCAGAGACCCAGTACTTC.

This clonotype was detected a few times. V is TRBV20-1 and J is TRBJ2-5, with 9 positions matching TRBD2. Germline V gene sequence: CDR1 DFQATT, CDR2 SNEGSKA (reference sequence). There are 14 residues in the CDR3. The trim removed 2 bases at V and 1 base at J, leaving 2 bases unmatched. CDR3 DNA: TGCAGTGCTAGACGCGGGGGGGGCCAAGAGACCCAGTACTTC. Protein sequence: CSARRGGGQETQYF.

The V and J genes are TRBV10-3 and TRBJ2-5; 9 nucleotides align to TRBD1. Trimming at V came to 5 bases and at J to 5 bases, leaving 9 bases not matched to a gene. Germline V lookup: CDR1 ENHRY, CDR2 SYGVKD. The CDR3 contains 15 residues. The CDR3 here is CAISRAGQGVETQYF. CDR3 nucleotide sequence: TGTGCCATCAGTCGGGCGGGACAGGGTGTGGAGACCCAGTACTTC.

This clonotype was counted many times. The chain couples TRBV12-5 to TRBJ2-7; TRBD2 might be the D (7 bases). This CDR3 region has 15 residues. Per the germline V gene, CDR1 is LGHNT and CDR2 is FRNRAP. V lost 0 bases to trimming and J lost 3 bases, with 12 bases between them. The CDR3 protein is CASGLVGGRIYEQYF. The DNA for the CDR3 is TGTGCTAGTGGTTTGGTGGGGGGGCGTATCTACGAGCAGTACTTC.

This clonotype was seen repeatedly, ten times or more. V usage is TRBV15 and J usage is TRBJ2-5, with 9 bases matching TRBD1. Germline loops: CDR1 LNHNV, CDR2 YYDKDF (reference sequence). V was pared by 3 bases and J by 5 bases, with 10 bases of the junction left unmatched. The CDR3 spans 16 residues. The CDR3 sequence: CATSRGRQGVRETQYF. The CDR3 DNA is TGTGCCACCAGCAGGGGAAGACAGGGGGTTAGGGAGACCCAGTACTTC.

This clonotype was observed a few times. This chain uses TRBV5-6 with TRBJ1-2; D is possibly TRBD1 (5 bases). The germline CDR1 and CDR2 sequences are SGHDT and YYEEEE. The CDR3 totals 14 residues. V lost 10 bases to trimming and J lost 0 bases, with 16 bases between them. CDR3 residues: CAWRSGTTNYGYTF. CDR3 DNA sequence: TGTGCCTGGAGAAGTGGGACCACTAACTATGGCTACACCTTC.

The J gene is TRBJ2-2, the V gene TRBV24-1, with 9 positions matching TRBD1. The J segment lost 1 base and the V segment lost 4 bases, leaving 6 bases of the junction unmatched. The CDR3 extends over 17 amino acids. CDR1 is KGHDR, CDR2 SFDVKD, per germline. The CDR3 coding sequence is TGTGCCACCAGTGAGTCGTACAGGGGGCGGAACACCGGGGAGCTGTTTTTT. Its protein product is CATSESYRGRNTGELFF.